The clone carrying this T cell receptor (beta chain) was seen ten or more times. No antigen is known for it. Each CDR3 protein is one row after TCRdb ran MiXCR on the 5' RACE reads. The sample lists roughly 100,000 distinct CDR3 sequences, more than 10% occurring once. This CDR3 has 15 residues. Germline V gives CDR1 MGHRA, CDR2 YSYEKL. V trimming: 3 bases; J trimming: 6 bases; junction bases outside the gene matches: 5. As to time point: longitudinal time-point 3. The unsorted libraries originated from 2 million PBMCs kept at -80 C. This specimen comes from a study of neurological immune-mediated disorders. Findings and limits, study-wide: In HTLV-1-associated myelopathy, TCR clonal expansion was greatest, and in multiple sclerosis it was least, below healthy controls. None of the CDR3 amino acid sequences found in expanded clones was shared across subjects. This suggests that the TCR-beta repertoires were private in all groups.

The chain joins TRBV4-1 to TRBJ2-3; 11 positions agree with TRBD1. What was sequenced was PBMCs. This sequence was found in a female donor with HTLV-1-associated myelopathy (HAM/TSP). The CDR3 sequence: CASSQGQGGGDTQYF. The CDR3 nucleotides are TGCGCCAGCAGCCAGGGACAGGGGGGAGGCGATACGCAGTATTTT.